This T cell receptor (beta chain) was captured by sequencing in a study of identical twins. Overall study results and limits: Zero-insertion findings could be partly confounded by invariant cells (MAIT and iNKT cells). Conclusions leaned on cross-sectional statistical analysis and did not track the same donors over time.

MiXCR was run by TCRdb on the 5' RACE reads, yielding one entry per CDR3 protein. The top ten hold just over 14% of the sample, which has some 250,000 distinct CDR3 sequences, approximately 5.9% seen once. The sample holds a few counts of this clonotype. What it binds is not known. This CDR3 contains 12 residues. V was shortened by 6 bases and J by 3 bases, with 12 bases between the two germline ends. CDR1 is DFQATT and CDR2 is SNEGSKA in the germline V gene (reference sequence). The sample also formed part of further work on T cells expressing NK-cell markers. That study reports: Just one sequenced donor of eight was HCMV-seronegative, while seven were seropositive. NKG2C+ dominant clonotypes from roughly 6 donors made up roughly 1.0-8% of CD8+ T cells.

The V call is TRBV20-1, the J call TRBJ2-7, with D perhaps matching TRBD1 (6 bases). This receptor was identified in a woman aged 18-35 years in good health. Input material: CD8+ T cells sorted from blood. CDR3 in amino acids: CSARDTGYEQYF. CDR3 sequence (DNA): TGCAGTGCCAGGGACACCGGCTACGAGCAGTACTTC.